This TCR beta chain was sequenced during a study of vaccination and CD4 T cells after COVID-19. Treatment defined: approximately 9-day PBMC culture with coronavirus spike peptide pools or control peptides (ViraFEST assay). The Oncomine TCR Beta short-read assay was applied to DNA of cultured CD4+ T cells. TCRdb independently ran MiXCR on the PCR reads; one entry per CDR3 protein. The table includes about 18,000 distinct CDR3 sequences, roughly 50% detected once. The CDR3 sequence is 15 residues long. Trimming cost V 0 bases and J 4 bases; bases outside gene matches: 5. The germline CDR1 and CDR2 sequences are MNHEY and SVGAGI. Of note for this clonotype: Its specificity is not known.

This chain connects TRBV6-5 to TRBJ1-1, with TRBD1 matching over 7 bases. The sequencing input was CD4+ T cells from blood, cultured in vitro. The receptor was derived from a human donor who had recovered from COVID-19. CDR3 nucleotide sequence: TGTGCCAGCAGTTACTCGGGGGCAGGGGGCACTGAAGCTTTCTTT. It translates to CASSYSGAGGTEAFF.